The source of this TCR beta chain is a study of T cells in localized non-small cell lung cancer. This table comes from immunoSEQ multiplex PCR, and its TCRdb copy is limited to in-frame clones, with some not included. The sample includes tens of thousands of clones, approximately 85% of them seen just once. This CDR3 has 14 residues. Trimming took off 5 bases at V and 1 base at J, with 11 bases between the two ends. The germline CDR1 and CDR2 sequences are MNHEY and SVGAGI. The material sequenced was peripheral blood, taken before any cancer treatment. The chain joins TRBV6-5 to TRBJ1-1, with unresolved D. The origin of this receptor is a man aged 35-69 years with stage I lung adenocarcinoma. Here the CDR3 DNA reads TGTGCCAGCAGTCCCCGAGCGGGGAACACTGAAGCTTTCTTT. Translated, it gives CASSPRAGNTEAFF.